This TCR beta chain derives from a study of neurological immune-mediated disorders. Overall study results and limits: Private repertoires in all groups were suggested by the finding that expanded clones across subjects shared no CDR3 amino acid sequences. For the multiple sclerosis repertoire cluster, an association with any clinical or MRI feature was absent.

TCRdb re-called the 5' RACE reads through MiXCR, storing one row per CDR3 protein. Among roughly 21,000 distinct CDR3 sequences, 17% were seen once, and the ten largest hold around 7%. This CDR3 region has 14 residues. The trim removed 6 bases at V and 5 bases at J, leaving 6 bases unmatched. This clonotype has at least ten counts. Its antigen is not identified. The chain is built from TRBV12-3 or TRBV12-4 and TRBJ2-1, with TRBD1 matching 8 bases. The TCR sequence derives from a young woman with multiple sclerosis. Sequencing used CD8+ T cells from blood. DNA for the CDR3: TGTGCCAGCAGATCCGGGACAGGCGACAATGAGCAGTTCTTC. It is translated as CASRSGTGDNEQFF.